This T cell receptor (beta chain) was captured by sequencing in a study of T cell changes during pregnancy in multiple sclerosis. The protocol was immunoSEQ multiplex PCR, while the TCRdb copy is restricted to in-frame clones and leaves out a portion. The sample includes tens of thousands of clones, 93% of them seen just once. With 4 bases removed from V and 14 bases from J, the gap between germline ends came to 13 bases. CDR3 length: 11 residues. CDR1 and CDR2 from the germline V gene are SEHNR and FQNEAQ (reference sequence). This chain uses TRBV7-9 with TRBJ2-3; D is unresolved. Here the sequenced sample was peripheral blood, taken in the second trimester of pregnancy. This receptor was taken from a female donor with multiple sclerosis, enrolled in a pregnancy study. The CDR3 sequence is CASSSDRVAYF. The CDR3 DNA follows: TGTGCCAGCAGCTCTGACCGGGTGGCGTATTTT.